Below are 17 T cell receptor beta chains sequenced from a single sample in a study of blood T cell repertoires in COVID-19. Generated by immunoSEQ multiplex PCR, the TCRdb table keeps only in-frame clones and is missing some. Of under 90,000 clones in the sample, roughly three quarters were seen once. The sequenced material came from peripheral blood. All receptors derive from a human donor in a cohort sampled during active COVID-19.

The chain combines TRBV7-2 with TRBJ1-5; D not resolved. This CDR3 spans 15 amino acids. CDR1 and CDR2 from the germline V gene are SGHTA and FQGNSA. V lost 3 bases to trimming and J lost 10 bases, with 19 bases between them. As DNA, the CDR3 is TGTGCCAGCAGCTTGGGTCCGGAGGGAGTCCAACCCCAGCATTTT. This encodes CASSLGPEGVQPQHF.

The rearrangement joins TRBV11-2 to TRBJ1-2, with unresolved D. Germline V gene data show CDR1 as SGHAT and CDR2 as FQNNGV. V shed 0 bases and J shed 3 bases, with 17 bases lying between them. The CDR3 has 17 residues. The CDR3 loop reads CASSLDMRTGGDYGYTF. CDR3 in DNA: TGTGCCAGCAGCTTAGATATGAGGACTGGCGGAGACTATGGCTACACCTTC.

The chain links TRBV7-2 to TRBJ2-7; 12 bases fit TRBD2. The CDR3 is 18 amino acids. J gave up 2 bases and V 5 bases, and 13 bases lay outside the gene matches. The germline CDR1 and CDR2 sequences are SGHTA and FQGNSA. This chain's CDR3 is CASSLPGTSGPRTYEQYV. The CDR3 coding sequence is TGTGCCAGCAGCCTTCCCGGGACTAGCGGGCCCAGAACCTACGAGCAGTACGTC.

The genes are TRBV2 and TRBJ1-1; perhaps TRBD1 as D (6 bases). V was pared by 7 bases and J by 1 base, with 16 bases between. This CDR3 contains 15 residues. From germline, CDR1 is SNHLY and CDR2 FYNNEI. Here the CDR3 reads CASTRGGGANTEAFF. The DNA of the CDR3 is TGTGCCAGCACCCGAGGGGGAGGGGCGAACACTGAAGCTTTCTTT.

The genes are TRBV6-5 and TRBJ2-6; no firm D call. Trimming removed 10 bases at V and 3 bases at J, with 13 bases between. This CDR3 is built from 14 residues. The germline V gene has CDR1 MNHEY and CDR2 SVGAGI. The CDR3 DNA is TGTGCCATTCGGCTGACTGGTGGGGCCAACGTCCTGACTTTC. Protein product: CAIRLTGGANVLTF.

This chain joins TRBV11-2 and TRBJ1-2, with D possibly being TRBD1 (5 bases). Germline values: CDR1 SGHAT, CDR2 FQNNGV. The CDR3 consists of 16 residues. The V end lost 7 bases, the J end lost 7 bases, and 25 bases lay between the germline ends. In nucleotides, the CDR3 is TGTGCCAGCACCCCCGGGGGGTCATTCCGTCGAATTGGCTACACCTTC. Translating gives CASTPGGSFRRIGYTF.

The chain is built from TRBV7-2 and TRBJ2-2; no definite D call. The germline V gene has CDR1 SGHTA and CDR2 FQGNSA. V shed 3 bases and J shed 4 bases, with 9 bases lying between them. The CDR3 extends over 14 amino acids. The CDR3 coding sequence is TGTGCCAGCAGCTTTCTTAGTGGCACCGGGGAGCTGTTTTTT. It yields the protein CASSFLSGTGELFF.

CDR3 nucleotides: TGTGCCAGCTCACTACGACAGGGCGAGCAGTACTTC. Its translation is CASSLRQGEQYF. This sequence joins TRBV18 and TRBJ2-7; 7 bases are shared with TRBD1. The CDR3 extends over 12 amino acids. From germline, CDR1 is KGHSH and CDR2 LQKENI. Trimming at V came to 4 bases and at J to 6 bases, leaving 3 bases not matched to a gene.

The CDR3 is CACQGQSYEQYV. CDR3 DNA sequence: TGTGCCTGCCAGGGACAGTCCTACGAGCAGTACGTC. The chain combines TRBV30 with TRBJ2-7, with 7 bases fitting TRBD1. Trimming took 6 bases from V and 1 from J; bases not matched to a gene: 3. From germline, CDR1 is GTSNPN and CDR2 SVGIG (reference sequence). The length of the CDR3 is 12 residues.

This clone was picked up a small number of times. CDR3 protein: CASSTVRGAGYEQYV. The DNA of the CDR3 is TGTGCCAGCAGTACCGTCCGGGGGGCGGGTTACGAGCAGTACGTC. The chain combines TRBV27 with TRBJ2-7; weak D call: TRBD2 (7 bases). The CDR3 has 15 residues. V was pared by 5 bases and J by 4 bases, with 18 bases between. Looked up from germline, CDR1 is MNHEY and CDR2 is SMNVEV (reference sequence).

The rearrangement uses TRBV18 and TRBJ1-2; D perhaps matches TRBD1 (6 bases). CDR1 and CDR2 from the germline V gene are KGHSH and LQKENI. This CDR3 is 13 amino acids long. V was pared by 4 bases and J by 5 bases, with 11 bases between. In DNA form, the CDR3 reads TGTGCCAGCTCACAAGGGACATCATATGGCTACACCTTC. Its protein is CASSQGTSYGYTF. Drawing the rest from reference TRBV18 and TRBJ1-2, the complete variable domain is NAGVMQNPRHLVRRRGQEARLRCSPMKGHSHVYWYRQLPEEGLKFMVYLQKENIIDESGMPKERFSAEFPKEGPSILRIQQVVRGDSAAYFCASSQGTSYGYTFGSGTRLTVV.

The chain uses TRBV6-6 and TRBJ1-5; D gene ambiguous. CDR1 is MNHNY, CDR2 SVGAGI, per germline (reference sequence). V was shortened by 4 bases and J by 2 bases, with 3 bases between the two germline ends. This CDR3 has 12 residues. Written as DNA, the CDR3 is TGTGCCAGCAGTTCCGGCAATCAGCCCCAGCATTTT. This translates into CASSSGNQPQHF.

This chain connects TRBV6-2 or TRBV6-3 to TRBJ2-3; the match to TRBD2 covers 9 bases. The ends lost 2 bases at V and 2 bases at J; junction bases unmatched: 5. The CDR3 is made up of 16 amino acids. Germline CDR1 and CDR2: MNHEY and SVGEGT. The CDR3 here is CASSYKRGDLTDTQYF. The CDR3, as DNA: TGTGCCAGCAGTTACAAGCGGGGGGATCTCACAGATACGCAGTATTTT.

In DNA, the CDR3 is TGTGCCAGTTCGGACAGGGGGGGTGACTATGGCTACACCTTC. Its protein product is CASSDRGGDYGYTF. This chain joins TRBV19 and TRBJ1-2; 10 bases are a match to TRBD1. The CDR3 is 14 amino acids. Germline CDR1 is LNHDA and CDR2 is SQIVND (reference sequence). The ends lost 8 bases at V and 3 bases at J; junction bases unmatched: 6.

The rearrangement uses TRBV3-1 (or the pseudogene TRBV3-2) and TRBJ2-7, with 8 bases that match TRBD2. Looked up from germline, CDR1 is LGHDT and CDR2 is YNNKEL (reference sequence). The CDR3 has 13 residues. V trimming: 5 bases; J trimming: 4 bases; junction bases outside the gene matches: 4. The CDR3 loop reads CASSRLASYEQYV. Here the CDR3 DNA reads TGTGCCAGCAGCAGACTAGCGTCTTACGAGCAGTACGTC.

This clone turned up a few times. The rearrangement joins TRBV2 to TRBJ2-2, with TRBD2 matching over 14 bases. The germline gives CDR1 SNHLY, CDR2 FYNNEI. This CDR3 region has 16 residues. V shed 6 bases, J shed 7 bases, and the junction held 7 bases outside the gene matches. The CDR3, as DNA: TGTGCCAGCAGCAGACTAGCGGGGGGGCAAGACGGGGAGCTGTTTTTT. Translating it yields CASSRLAGGQDGELFF.

This clone has just a few counts. The J gene is TRBJ1-2, the V gene TRBV11-2, with D hard to call. CDR1 is SGHAT, CDR2 FQNNGV, per germline. V was cut by 1 base and J by 4 bases, with 7 bases left in between. This CDR3 comprises 13 residues. The CDR3, as DNA: TGTGCCAGCAGCTTAGGGCCTTCCTATGGCTACACCTTC. This sequence encodes CASSLGPSYGYTF.